This T cell receptor beta chain was found in a study of technical replicates of blood from a few donors. Germline CDR1 and CDR2: MNHEY and SVGAGI. The CDR3 is 13 amino acids. Trimming pared 5 bases from V and 3 bases from J, leaving 11 bases between. TCRdb's copy holds only in-frame clones and misses some; the assay was immunoSEQ multiplex PCR. The table lists some 82,000 clones, over 90% of them singletons. This receptor was taken from a human donor in good health. Input material: T cells isolated from PBMCs. The rearrangement links TRBV6-5 to TRBJ2-7, with D perhaps TRBD1 (6 bases). The CDR3 region has the DNA TGTGCCAGCAGTCGGGACACAGGCTACGAGCAGTACTTC. It encodes CASSRDTGYEQYF.